This T cell receptor (beta chain) derives from a study of blood T cell repertoires in COVID-19. Overall study: The United States, Italy and Spain supplied acute and convalescent COVID-19 samples.

In terms of age and location, participants ranged from roughly 18 to 90 years and lived in about two dozen US areas. The table came from immunoSEQ multiplex PCR; TCRdb's copy has only in-frame clones and leaves some out. The sample shows some 460,000 clones, 70% to 90% of them seen only once. The sample was PBMCs or T cells enriched from blood (not recorded which). The receptor's source is a woman under 30 with acute COVID-19.

CDR3 nucleotide sequence: TGCGCCAGCAGCCAGACAGGGGGCTCCTACAATGAGCAGTTCTTC. Translating gives CASSQTGGSYNEQFF. The rearrangement links TRBV4-3 to TRBJ2-1; 9 bases are shared with TRBD1. The CDR3 consists of 15 residues. The V and J ends lost 3 bases and 0 bases, in that order; junction bases with no gene match: 0. CDR1 LGHNA and CDR2 YSLEER come from the germline V gene.